This TCR beta chain was sequenced in a study of control samples from healthy donors and cancer patients. The data were produced by immunoSEQ multiplex PCR, yet TCRdb's version contains in-frame clones alone and is incomplete. The profile shows roughly 130,000 clones, approximately 94% of them singletons. This CDR3 has 15 amino acids. Germline loops: CDR1 MDHEN, CDR2 SYDVKM. Deletions cut 1 base from V and 2 bases from J, with 11 bases between. The chain is built from TRBV28 and TRBJ1-1; D ambiguous. The receptor was isolated from a man between 50 and 59 years old with head and neck cancer. The specimen sequenced was PBMCs. This CDR3 is CASSLYPRGNTEAFF. CDR3 in DNA: TGTGCCAGCAGTTTATATCCTCGGGGAAACACTGAAGCTTTCTTT.